This TCR beta chain was identified in a study of OX40 agonist ivuxolimab in advanced cancers. Study-level background: At doses from 0.01 to 10 mg/kg, patients were given intravenous ivuxolimab every 2 weeks. Dose-escalation cases comprised hepatocellular carcinoma, melanoma, renal cell or head and neck cancer. Three partial responders included one hepatocellular carcinoma patient and two cutaneous melanoma patients.

Blood specimens came from baseline, cycle 4 day 1, and cycle 7 day 1. Produced via immunoSEQ multiplex PCR; TCRdb's table is partial and in-frame only. The table shows approximately 74,000 clones, with 75% to 95% occurring only once. The CDR3 contains 14 residues. The sample here was CD4+ or CD8+ T cells sorted from blood, taken in a trial of the OX40 agonist ivuxolimab. J is TRBJ2-5 and V is TRBV21-1; whether TRBD1, the table's D call, matches the DNA was not checked. TRBV21-1 is marked as a pseudogene. This sequence was found in an adult with an advanced solid tumor such as melanoma, head and neck, liver or kidney cancer. The CDR3 bases are TGTGCCAGCAGCAAAATCGACAGGGGAGAGACCCAGTACTTC. Residues: CASSKIDRGETQYF.